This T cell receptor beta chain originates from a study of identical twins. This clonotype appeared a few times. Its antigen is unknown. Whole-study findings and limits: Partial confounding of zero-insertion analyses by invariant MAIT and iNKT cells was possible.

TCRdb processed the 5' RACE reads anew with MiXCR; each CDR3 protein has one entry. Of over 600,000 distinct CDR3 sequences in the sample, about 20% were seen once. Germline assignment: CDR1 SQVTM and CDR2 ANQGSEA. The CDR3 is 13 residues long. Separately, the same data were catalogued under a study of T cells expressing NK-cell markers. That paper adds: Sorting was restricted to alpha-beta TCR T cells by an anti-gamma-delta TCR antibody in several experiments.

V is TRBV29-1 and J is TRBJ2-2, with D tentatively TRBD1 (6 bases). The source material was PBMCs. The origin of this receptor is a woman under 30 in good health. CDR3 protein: CSAGTPDTGELFF. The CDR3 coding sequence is TGCAGTGCCGGGACACCAGACACCGGGGAGCTGTTTTTT.